What follows are 14 T cell receptor beta chains derived from one specimen sequenced in a study of T cells after yellow fever vaccination. TCRdb fed the 5' RACE reads into MiXCR, producing one record per CDR3 protein. The data show around 330,000 distinct CDR3 sequences, 3.6% seen once. The material sequenced was PBMCs, taken on the day of the yellow fever booster vaccination. The source of these receptors is a man aged 18-30 years who received the YFV17D yellow fever vaccine.

This clonotype was observed a handful of times. The V call is TRBV14, the J call TRBJ2-1, with D tentatively TRBD2 (5 bases). CDR1 is SGHDN and CDR2 is FVKESK in the germline V gene. V shed 1 base and J shed 9 bases, with 10 bases lying between them. This CDR3 is 13 amino acids long. CDR3 in DNA: TGTGCCAGCAGCCAAGGAGGACGGGGTGAGCAGTTCTTC. It yields the protein CASSQGGRGEQFF.

This clonotype was observed at least ten times. The gene calls are TRBV20-1 and TRBJ2-5; TRBD2 aligns across 10 bases. Germline V gives CDR1 DFQATT, CDR2 SNEGSKA (reference sequence). The CDR3 is made up of 17 amino acids. V trimming: 3 bases; J trimming: 5 bases; junction bases outside the gene matches: 15. The CDR3 sequence is CSARAPRKRGGGETQYF. The CDR3 DNA follows: TGCAGTGCTAGGGCCCCAAGGAAGCGGGGGGGCGGGGAGACCCAGTACTTC.

This clonotype was seen many times. The V call is TRBV7-2, the J call TRBJ2-7; 8 bases agree with TRBD2. CDR3 length equals 14 residues. Germline V gene lookup returns CDR1 SGHTA and CDR2 FQGNSA. V lost 5 bases and J lost 3; bases outside the gene matches: 6. CDR3 in amino acids: CASSSTSGLYEQYF. The CDR3 DNA is TGTGCCAGCAGCAGCACTAGCGGACTCTACGAGCAGTACTTC.

In this sample, this clonotype turned up many times. This chain links TRBV18 with TRBJ2-2, with TRBD2 matching over 8 bases. CDR1 and CDR2 (germline): KGHSH, LQKENI. The CDR3 extends over 16 amino acids. V shed 7 bases and J 3 bases; nucleotides not matched to a gene: 10. For the CDR3, the DNA is TGTGCCAGCTTGACAGCGGGGGACGGGGACACCGGGGAGCTGTTTTTT. This encodes CASLTAGDGDTGELFF.

This clonotype was counted at least ten times. This rearrangement joins TRBV10-2 to TRBJ2-7, with 7 bases fitting TRBD1. The germline V gene has CDR1 WSHSY and CDR2 SAAADI. After removal of 6 bases from V and 5 bases from J, the junction contained 13 bases not matched to a gene. This CDR3 spans 15 amino acids. The CDR3 DNA reads as TGCGCCAGCAGCGCAGTTAACAGGGGTAGCCACGAGCAGTACTTC. Its protein product is CASSAVNRGSHEQYF.

This clonotype was seen at least ten times. V and J are TRBV9 and TRBJ2-3, with TRBD2 identical over 10 bases. The germline gives CDR1 SGDLS, CDR2 YYNGEE. The trim removed 4 bases at V and 5 bases at J, leaving 7 bases unmatched. The CDR3 sequence is 15 residues long. This chain's CDR3 is CASSYRGTSEDTQYF. The CDR3 bases are TGTGCCAGCAGCTATCGCGGGACTAGCGAAGATACGCAGTATTTT.

This chain connects TRBV7-2 to TRBJ1-4; no definite D call. With 1 base removed from V and 0 bases from J, the gap between germline ends came to 9 bases. Germline CDR1 reads SGHTA; CDR2 reads FQGNSA. The CDR3 loop spans 16 amino acids. The CDR3 sequence: CASSLGPLATNEKLFF. In DNA, the CDR3 is TGTGCCAGCAGCTTAGGTCCGTTGGCAACTAATGAAAAACTGTTTTTT.

The chain carries TRBV9 and TRBJ2-3, with 8 bases that match TRBD2. V was pared by 0 bases and J by 0 bases, with 6 bases of the junction left unmatched. The CDR3 consists of 17 residues. Per the germline V gene, CDR1 is SGDLS and CDR2 is YYNGEE. CDR3 in amino acids: CASSVGGGLASTDTQYF. The CDR3 DNA follows: TGTGCCAGCAGCGTAGGCGGCGGACTAGCTAGCACAGATACGCAGTATTTT.

This clonotype was counted many times. The chain joins TRBV7-3 to TRBJ2-3; 7 bases are a match to TRBD2. The J segment lost 2 bases and the V segment lost 1 base, leaving 9 bases of the junction unmatched. Germline V CDR1 and CDR2: SGHTA, FQGTGA. The CDR3 is 17 residues long. CDR3 bases: TGTGCCAGCAGCTTAATAGGGCCTAGCGGATACACAGATACGCAGTATTTT. It specifies CASSLIGPSGYTDTQYF.

There are many counts of this clonotype. The chain uses TRBV12-3 or TRBV12-4 and TRBJ2-1; D gene unclear. The germline V and J ends were trimmed by 2 bases and 9 bases, with 14 bases remaining between them. The CDR3 extends over 14 amino acids. The CDR3 region is CASSLRPLGGEQFF. DNA of the CDR3: TGTGCCAGCAGTTTACGGCCCCTAGGCGGTGAGCAGTTCTTC.

In its sample, this clonotype was seen many times. The CDR3 sequence: CASSLARGRSNSPLHF. CDR3 coding DNA: TGTGCCAGCAGCTTAGCGCGCGGGAGGAGTAATTCACCCCTCCACTTT. The chain links TRBV7-8 to TRBJ1-6; D gene ambiguous. V was shortened by 0 bases and J by 6 bases, with 12 bases between the two germline ends. The CDR3 loop spans 16 amino acids. Germline V gene lookup returns CDR1 SGHVS and CDR2 FQNEAQ.

This clonotype came up many times. The genes are TRBV18 and TRBJ2-3; 9 positions match TRBD2. Germline V gives CDR1 KGHSH, CDR2 LQKENI. The V segment lost 3 bases and the J segment 4 bases; nucleotides outside the gene matches: 14. The CDR3 spans 18 residues. In DNA form, the CDR3 reads TGTGCCAGCTCACCGGCCTACTCAGCGGGGGGCTCATCAGATACGCAGTATTTT. It yields the protein CASSPAYSAGGSSDTQYF.

This clonotype was detected only a few times. This rearrangement joins TRBV15 to TRBJ2-5; possible D gene TRBD1, 6 bases. Germline values: CDR1 LNHNV, CDR2 YYDKDF (reference sequence). Trimming took 3 bases from V and 0 from J, leaving 17 bases between them. This CDR3 has 17 amino acids. The CDR3 DNA reads TGTGCCACCAGCAGCCCTAACAGGGAAACGTACCAAGAGACCCAGTACTTC. It translates to CATSSPNRETYQETQYF.

This clonotype was found a few times. CDR3 DNA: TGTGCCCTCGCGGTGAGGGGTTCCTACGAGCAGTACTTC. Translation gives CALAVRGSYEQYF. The chain carries TRBV5-4 and TRBJ2-7; TRBD1 or TRBD2 may be the D gene (5 bases each). The CDR3 is 13 residues long. The V end lost 10 bases, the J end lost 1 base, and 15 bases lay between the germline ends. Germline loops: CDR1 SGHNT, CDR2 YYREEE (reference sequence).